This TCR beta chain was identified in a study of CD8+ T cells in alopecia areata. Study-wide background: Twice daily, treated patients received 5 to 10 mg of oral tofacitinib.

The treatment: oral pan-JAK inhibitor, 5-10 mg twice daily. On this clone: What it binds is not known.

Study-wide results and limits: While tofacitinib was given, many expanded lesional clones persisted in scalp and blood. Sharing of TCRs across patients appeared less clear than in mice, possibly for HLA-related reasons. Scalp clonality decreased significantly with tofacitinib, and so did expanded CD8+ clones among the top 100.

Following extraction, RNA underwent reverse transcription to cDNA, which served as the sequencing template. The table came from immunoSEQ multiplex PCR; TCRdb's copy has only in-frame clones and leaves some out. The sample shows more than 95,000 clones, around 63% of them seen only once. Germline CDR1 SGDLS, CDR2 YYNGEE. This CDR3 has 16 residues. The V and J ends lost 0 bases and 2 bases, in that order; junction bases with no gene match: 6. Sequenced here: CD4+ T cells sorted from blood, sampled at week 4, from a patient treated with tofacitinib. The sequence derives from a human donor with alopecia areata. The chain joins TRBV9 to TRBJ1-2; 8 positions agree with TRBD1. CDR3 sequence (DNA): TGTGCCAGCAGCGTAGCGGCAGGGGGCGAGAACTATGGCTACACCTTC. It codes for CASSVAAGGENYGYTF.